The entry below describes one TCR beta chain. Sequenced by immunoSEQ multiplex PCR; TCRdb stores in-frame clones only, minus some. There are tens of thousands of clones in the sample; 85% to 95% occur only once, and around 2% lies in the top ten. This record belongs to a study of T cell changes during pregnancy in multiple sclerosis. The V and J ends lost 7 bases and 7 bases, in that order; junction bases with no gene match: 9. The CDR3 contains 13 residues. Germline V gives CDR1 SGHNT, CDR2 YYREEE (reference sequence). The sample was peripheral blood, taken in the third trimester of pregnancy. This clonotype was obtained from a female donor with multiple sclerosis, enrolled in a pregnancy study. The chain is built from TRBV5-4 and TRBJ2-7; TRBD1 aligns across 9 bases. The CDR3 DNA reads TGTGCCAGCCATATGGACAGGGGTTGGGAGCAGTACTTC. It encodes CASHMDRGWEQYF. Supplemented by reference TRBV5-4 and TRBJ2-7, the full variable domain reads ETGVTQSPTHLIKTRGQQVTLRCSSQSGHNTVSWYQQALGQGPQFIFQYYREEENGRGNFPPRFSGLQFPNYSSELNVNALELDDSALYLCASHMDRGWEQYFGPGTRLTVT.